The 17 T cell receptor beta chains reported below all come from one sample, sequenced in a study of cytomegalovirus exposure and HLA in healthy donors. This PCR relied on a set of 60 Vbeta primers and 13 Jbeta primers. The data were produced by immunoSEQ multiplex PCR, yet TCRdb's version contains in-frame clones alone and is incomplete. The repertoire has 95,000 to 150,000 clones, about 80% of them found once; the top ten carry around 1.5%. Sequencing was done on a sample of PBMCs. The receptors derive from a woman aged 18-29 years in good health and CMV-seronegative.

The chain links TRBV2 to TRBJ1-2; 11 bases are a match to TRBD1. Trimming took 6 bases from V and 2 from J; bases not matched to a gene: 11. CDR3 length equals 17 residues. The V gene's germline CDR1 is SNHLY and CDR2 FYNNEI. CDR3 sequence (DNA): TGTGCCAGCAGCACCGGACAGGGGGCGATCCCCAACTATGGCTACACCTTC. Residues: CASSTGQGAIPNYGYTF. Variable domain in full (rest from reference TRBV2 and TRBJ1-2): EPEVTQTPSHQVTQMGQEVILRCVPISNHLYFYWYRQILGQKVEFLVSFYNNEISEKSEIFDDQFSVERPDGSNFTLKIRSTKLEDSAMYFCASSTGQGAIPNYGYTFGSGTRLTVV.

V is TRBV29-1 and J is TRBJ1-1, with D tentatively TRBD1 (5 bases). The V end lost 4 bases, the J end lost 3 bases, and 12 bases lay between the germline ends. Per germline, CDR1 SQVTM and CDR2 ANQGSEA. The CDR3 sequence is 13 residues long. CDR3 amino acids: CSVVPKGHTEAFF. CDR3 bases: TGCAGCGTTGTACCAAAGGGGCACACTGAAGCTTTCTTT. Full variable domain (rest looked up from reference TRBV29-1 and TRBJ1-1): SAVISQKPSRDICQRGTSLTIQCQVDSQVTMMFWYRQQPGQSLTLIATANQGSEATYESGFVIDKFPISRPNLTFSTLTVSNMSPEDSSIYLCSVVPKGHTEAFFGQGTRLTVV.

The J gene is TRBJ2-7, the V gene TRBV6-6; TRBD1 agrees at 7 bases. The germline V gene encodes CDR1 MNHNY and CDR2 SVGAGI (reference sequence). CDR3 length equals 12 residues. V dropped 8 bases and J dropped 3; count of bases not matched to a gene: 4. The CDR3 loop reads CASGGQSYEQYF. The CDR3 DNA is TGTGCCAGCGGGGGACAGAGCTACGAGCAGTACTTC.

As DNA, the CDR3 is TGTGCCAGCAACCTTAACCTCGGGGATACGCAGTATTTT. Encoded protein: CASNLNLGDTQYF. V usage is TRBV27 and J usage is TRBJ2-3; D is unresolved. V was clipped by 7 bases and J by 6 bases, with 14 bases between them. This CDR3 is 13 amino acids long. Germline loops: CDR1 MNHEY, CDR2 SMNVEV (reference sequence).

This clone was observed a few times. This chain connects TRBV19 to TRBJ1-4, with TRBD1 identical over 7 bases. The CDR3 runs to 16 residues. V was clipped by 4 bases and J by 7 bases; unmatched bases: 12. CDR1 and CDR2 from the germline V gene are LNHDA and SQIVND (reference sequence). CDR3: CASSTRGTPRGEKLFF. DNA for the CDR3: TGTGCCAGTAGTACCAGGGGGACACCCAGGGGTGAAAAACTGTTTTTT.

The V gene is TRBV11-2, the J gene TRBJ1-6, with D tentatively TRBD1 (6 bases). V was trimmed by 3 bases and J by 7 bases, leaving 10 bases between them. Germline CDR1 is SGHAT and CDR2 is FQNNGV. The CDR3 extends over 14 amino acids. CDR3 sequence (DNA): TGTGCCAGCAGCTTCAGGGGTCCCAATTCACCCCTCCACTTT. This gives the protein CASSFRGPNSPLHF.

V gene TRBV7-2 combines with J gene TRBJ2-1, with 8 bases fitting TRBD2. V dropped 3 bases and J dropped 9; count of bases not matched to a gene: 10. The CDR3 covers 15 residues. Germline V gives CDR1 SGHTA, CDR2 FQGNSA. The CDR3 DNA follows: TGTGCCAGCAGCTTTACGGGAGGGCAAATTAGTGAGCAGTTCTTC. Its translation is CASSFTGGQISEQFF.

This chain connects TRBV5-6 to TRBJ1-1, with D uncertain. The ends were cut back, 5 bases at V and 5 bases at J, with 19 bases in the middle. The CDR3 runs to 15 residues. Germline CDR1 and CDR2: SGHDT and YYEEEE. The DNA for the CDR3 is TGTGCCAGCAGTTCTCTAGGCCGCGGAGGGACTGAAGCTTTCTTT. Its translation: CASSSLGRGGTEAFF. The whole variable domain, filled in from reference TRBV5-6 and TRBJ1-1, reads DAGVTQSPTHLIKTRGQQVTLRCSPKSGHDTVSWYQQALGQGPQFIFQYYEEEERQRGNFPDRFSGHQFPNYSSELNVNALLLGDSALYLCASSSLGRGGTEAFFGQGTRLTVV.

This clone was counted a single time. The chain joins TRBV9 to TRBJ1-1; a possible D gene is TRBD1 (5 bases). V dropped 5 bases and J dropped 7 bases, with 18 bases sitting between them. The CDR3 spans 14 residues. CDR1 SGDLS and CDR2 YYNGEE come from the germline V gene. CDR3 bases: TGTGCCAGCAGGGCGGACGGAGGGGTTGGTGAAGCTTTCTTT. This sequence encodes CASRADGGVGEAFF.

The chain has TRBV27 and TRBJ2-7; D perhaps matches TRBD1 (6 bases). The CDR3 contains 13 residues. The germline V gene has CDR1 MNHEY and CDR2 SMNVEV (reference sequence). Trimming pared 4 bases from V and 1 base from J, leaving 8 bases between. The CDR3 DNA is TGTGCCAGCAGTTATGACAGGTCCTACGAGCAGTACTTC. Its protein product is CASSYDRSYEQYF.

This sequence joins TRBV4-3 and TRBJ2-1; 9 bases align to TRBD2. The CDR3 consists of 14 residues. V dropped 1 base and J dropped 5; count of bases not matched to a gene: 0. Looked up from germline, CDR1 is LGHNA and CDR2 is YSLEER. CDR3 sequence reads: CASSQGTSDNEQFF. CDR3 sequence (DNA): TGCGCCAGCAGCCAAGGGACTAGCGACAATGAGCAGTTCTTC.

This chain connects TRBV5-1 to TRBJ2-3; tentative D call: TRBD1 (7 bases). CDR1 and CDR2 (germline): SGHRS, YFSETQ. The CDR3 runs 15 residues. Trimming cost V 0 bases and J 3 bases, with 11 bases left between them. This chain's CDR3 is CASSLASGGTDTQYF. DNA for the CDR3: TGCGCCAGCAGCTTGGCCTCAGGGGGGACAGATACGCAGTATTTT.

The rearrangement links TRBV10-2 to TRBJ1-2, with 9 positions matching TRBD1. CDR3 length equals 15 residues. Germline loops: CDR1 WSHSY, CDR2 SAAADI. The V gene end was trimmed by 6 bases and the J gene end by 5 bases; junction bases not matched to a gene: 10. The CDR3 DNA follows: TGCGCCAGCAGGAGCCCCACAGGGGGCTGGTATGGCTACACCTTC. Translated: CASRSPTGGWYGYTF.

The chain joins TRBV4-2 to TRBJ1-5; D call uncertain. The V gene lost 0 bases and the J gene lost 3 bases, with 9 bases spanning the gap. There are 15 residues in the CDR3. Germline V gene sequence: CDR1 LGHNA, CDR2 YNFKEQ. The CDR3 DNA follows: TGTGCCAGCAGCCAAGATCGGCAGGCCAATCAGCCCCAGCATTTT. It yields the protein CASSQDRQANQPQHF.

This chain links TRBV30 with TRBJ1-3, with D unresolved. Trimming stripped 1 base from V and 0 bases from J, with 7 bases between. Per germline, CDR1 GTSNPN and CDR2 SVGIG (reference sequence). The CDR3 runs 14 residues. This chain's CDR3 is CAWSENSSGNTIYF. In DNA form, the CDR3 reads TGTGCCTGGAGTGAAAACAGCTCTGGAAACACCATATATTTT.

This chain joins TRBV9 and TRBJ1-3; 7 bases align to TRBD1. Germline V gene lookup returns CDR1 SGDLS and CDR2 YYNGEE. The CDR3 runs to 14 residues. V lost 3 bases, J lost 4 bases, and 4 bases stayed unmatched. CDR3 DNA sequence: TGTGCCAGCAGCGAATGGGACAGAGGAAACACCATATATTTT. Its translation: CASSEWDRGNTIYF.

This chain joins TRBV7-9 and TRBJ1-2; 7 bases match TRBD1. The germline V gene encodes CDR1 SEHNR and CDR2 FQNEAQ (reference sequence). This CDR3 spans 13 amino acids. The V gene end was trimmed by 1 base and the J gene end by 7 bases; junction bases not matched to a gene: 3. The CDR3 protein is CASSLGQGPGYTF. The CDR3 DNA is TGTGCCAGCAGCTTAGGACAGGGACCTGGCTACACCTTC.